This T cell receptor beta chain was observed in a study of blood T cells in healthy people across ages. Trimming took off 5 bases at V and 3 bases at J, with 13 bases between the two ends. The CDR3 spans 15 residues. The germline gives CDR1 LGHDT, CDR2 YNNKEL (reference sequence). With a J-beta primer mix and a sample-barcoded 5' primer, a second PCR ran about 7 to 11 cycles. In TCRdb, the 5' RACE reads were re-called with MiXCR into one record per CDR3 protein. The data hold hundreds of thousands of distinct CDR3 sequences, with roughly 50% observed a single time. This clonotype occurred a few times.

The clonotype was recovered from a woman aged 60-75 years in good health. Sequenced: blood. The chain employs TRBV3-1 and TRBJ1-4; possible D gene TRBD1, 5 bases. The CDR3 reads CASSNQGAANEKLFF. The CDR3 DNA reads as TGTGCCAGCAGCAACCAGGGAGCGGCTAATGAAAAACTGTTTTTT.